The 20 T cell receptor beta chains below come from one sample, sequenced in a study of regulatory and conventional T cells in RAG deficiency. TCRdb keeps only in-frame clones here, not all; method: immunoSEQ multiplex PCR. The table records 30,000 to 40,000 clones, about three quarters of them present only once. The sorted conventional CD4+ T cells were CD25-low and CD127-high, with genomic DNA sequenced. The sample was also reused in another study, on regulatory T cells. That paper states: Amplification used 52 TRBV primers and 13 TRBJ primers.

Sequencing input: CD4+ effector T cells sorted from blood. The receptors stem from a human donor in good health.

This chain joins TRBV19 and TRBJ1-2; the D is unclear. Germline V gives CDR1 LNHDA, CDR2 SQIVND (reference sequence). This CDR3 spans 13 amino acids. Trimming shortened V by 5 bases and J by 4 bases, and 11 bases separated the two germline ends. The CDR3 region is CASSPLAGYGYTF. The CDR3 nucleotides read TGTGCCAGTAGTCCTCTTGCGGGCTATGGCTACACCTTC. The full variable domain, with the rest looked up from reference TRBV19 and TRBJ1-2, is DGGITQSPKYLFRKEGQNVTLSCEQNLNHDAMYWYRQDPGQGLRLIYYSQIVNDFQKGDIAEGYSVSREKKESFPLTVTSAQKNPTAFYLCASSPLAGYGYTFGSGTRLTVV.

The J gene is TRBJ1-3, the V gene TRBV18, with D possibly matching TRBD1 (5 bases). The CDR3 contains 17 residues. V gave up 1 base and J gave up 0 bases, with 13 bases separating them. Germline CDR1 is KGHSH and CDR2 is LQKENI. The CDR3 loop reads CASSPRGDVASGNTIYF. DNA of the CDR3: TGTGCCAGCTCACCACGGGGGGACGTCGCCTCTGGAAACACCATATATTTT.

The genes are TRBV25-1 and TRBJ1-1, with D unresolved. Germline lookup yields CDR1 MGHDK and CDR2 SYGVNS. V lost 4 bases to trimming and J lost 4 bases, with 10 bases between them. This CDR3 has 13 residues. CDR3 region: CASSGLGVTEAFF. The CDR3 nucleotides are TGTGCCAGCAGTGGGTTAGGAGTCACTGAAGCTTTCTTT.

The V gene is TRBV30, the J gene TRBJ1-4; D remains ambiguous. The CDR3 is 14 amino acids. The ends were cut back, 3 bases at V and 8 bases at J, with 16 bases in the middle. The germline gives CDR1 GTSNPN, CDR2 SVGIG (reference sequence). The CDR3 nucleotides are TGTGCCTGGAGGAGACGAGGACTGGAAGAAAAACTGTTTTTT. It codes for CAWRRRGLEEKLFF.

The gene calls are TRBV7-3 and TRBJ2-2; D possibly corresponds to TRBD2 (7 bases). Trimming took off 1 base at V and 3 bases at J, with 12 bases between the two ends. Germline CDR1 and CDR2: SGHTA and FQGTGA. The CDR3 runs 16 residues. CDR3 DNA: TGTGCCAGCAGCTTAATCCTCGGGGGGCACACCGGGGAGCTGTTTTTT. Translated: CASSLILGGHTGELFF.

The V call is TRBV15, the J call TRBJ1-5, with D tentatively TRBD1 (6 bases). Trimming removed 3 bases at V and 3 bases at J, with 15 bases between. The CDR3 totals 16 residues. The germline V gene has CDR1 LNHNV and CDR2 YYDKDF (reference sequence). For the CDR3, the DNA is TGTGCCACCAGCAGTTACAGGGAGGGTCTCAATCAGCCCCAGCATTTT. Protein sequence: CATSSYREGLNQPQHF.

The chain joins TRBV14 to TRBJ2-1; 11 bases are a match to TRBD1. CDR3 length: 16 amino acids. Losses at the gene ends were 4 bases for V and 8 bases for J; bases not matched to a gene: 10. Germline CDR1 is SGHDN and CDR2 is FVKESK. CDR3 in amino acids: CASSPTPGQGGYEQFF. CDR3 nucleotide sequence: TGTGCCAGCAGCCCCACGCCGGGACAGGGGGGTTATGAGCAGTTCTTC.

The rearrangement links TRBV28 to TRBJ1-1; 7 bases line up with TRBD1. V shed 3 bases, J shed 2 bases, and the junction held 6 bases outside the gene matches. The germline V gene has CDR1 MDHEN and CDR2 SYDVKM. The CDR3 extends over 15 amino acids. The CDR3 spells CASSFERGPNTEAFF. CDR3 in DNA: TGTGCCAGCAGTTTTGAAAGGGGGCCCAACACTGAAGCTTTCTTT.

V and J are TRBV28 and TRBJ1-4; D not certain. Germline V lookup: CDR1 MDHEN, CDR2 SYDVKM. The CDR3 consists of 11 residues. With 2 bases removed from V and 8 bases from J, the gap between germline ends came to 3 bases. The CDR3 nucleotides are TGTGCCAGCAGTTTACGGGAAAAACTGTTTTTT. Its translation: CASSLREKLFF.

The chain is built from TRBV2 and TRBJ2-2, with TRBD1 matching over 8 bases. This CDR3 is 13 amino acids long. CDR1 is SNHLY and CDR2 is FYNNEI in the germline V gene. The J segment lost 1 base and the V segment lost 9 bases, leaving 1 base of the junction unmatched. CDR3 in amino acids: CARGTGNTGELFF. The DNA of the CDR3 is TGTGCCAGGGGGACAGGGAACACCGGGGAGCTGTTTTTT.

V and J are TRBV4-1 and TRBJ1-2, with D perhaps TRBD1 (5 bases). Germline lookup yields CDR1 MGHRA and CDR2 YSYEKL. The CDR3 is made up of 15 amino acids. V was pared by 3 bases and J by 4 bases, with 15 bases between. This CDR3 reads CASSHAGRQSYGYTF. The CDR3 DNA is TGCGCCAGCAGCCACGCAGGGAGGCAGAGCTATGGCTACACCTTC.

The chain employs TRBV4-1 and TRBJ1-2, with D perhaps matching TRBD1 (6 bases). Germline CDR1 MGHRA, CDR2 YSYEKL. The ends were cut back, 3 bases at V and 7 bases at J, with 12 bases in the middle. The length of the CDR3 is 13 residues. CDR3 nucleotides: TGCGCCAGCAGCCACACAGGGTTAGGTGGCTACACCTTC. It yields the protein CASSHTGLGGYTF.

V gene TRBV7-8 combines with J gene TRBJ1-2; no reliable D call. Germline loops: CDR1 SGHVS, CDR2 FQNEAQ. The CDR3 contains 12 residues. V dropped 5 bases and J dropped 8 bases, with 12 bases sitting between them. The CDR3 sequence is CASSLREIGYTF. The DNA for the CDR3 is TGTGCCAGCAGCCTCCGTGAGATCGGCTACACCTTC.

The chain carries TRBV28 and TRBJ1-1; the D is unclear. CDR3 length: 14 amino acids. Trimming left V 5 bases short and J 1 base short, with 11 bases between. The germline V gene has CDR1 MDHEN and CDR2 SYDVKM. The CDR3 DNA follows: TGTGCCAGCAGTCACCCGCGGGGGAACACTGAAGCTTTCTTT. This gives the protein CASSHPRGNTEAFF.

The genes are TRBV5-6 and TRBJ2-1; 9 nucleotides align to TRBD2. This CDR3 has 15 residues. Trimming took 4 bases from V and 3 from J; bases not matched to a gene: 5. Looked up from germline, CDR1 is SGHDT and CDR2 is YYEEEE. This CDR3 is CASSQEAGGYNEQFF. CDR3 nucleotides: TGTGCCAGCAGCCAGGAAGCGGGGGGCTACAATGAGCAGTTCTTC. Full variable domain (rest looked up from reference TRBV5-6 and TRBJ2-1): DAGVTQSPTHLIKTRGQQVTLRCSPKSGHDTVSWYQQALGQGPQFIFQYYEEEERQRGNFPDRFSGHQFPNYSSELNVNALLLGDSALYLCASSQEAGGYNEQFFGPGTRLTVL.

The chain combines TRBV5-8 with TRBJ2-5; weak D call: TRBD2 (6 bases). Germline V CDR1 and CDR2: SGHTS, YDEGEE. V gave up 1 base and J gave up 4 bases, with 11 bases separating them. The CDR3 is 14 residues long. The CDR3, as DNA: TGTGCCAGCAGCTTGTGGGCTAGCGCAGAGACCCAGTACTTC. Translation: CASSLWASAETQYF.

A few counts support this clone. V gene TRBV4-1 combines with J gene TRBJ1-6; possible D gene TRBD1, 5 bases. The CDR3 runs to 16 residues. Germline V gene lookup returns CDR1 MGHRA and CDR2 YSYEKL. Trimming cost V 2 bases and J 8 bases, with 16 bases left between them. CDR3 nucleotides: TGCGCCAGCAGCCAACTAGGGGCAGGTTATTATTCACCCCTCCACTTT. Residues: CASSQLGAGYYSPLHF.

There are a few counts of this clone. The chain employs TRBV27 and TRBJ2-7; 12 bases are shared with TRBD2. Unmatched junction bases numbered 3, after V lost 6 bases and J lost 3 bases. This CDR3 spans 14 amino acids. Per germline, CDR1 MNHEY and CDR2 SMNVEV (reference sequence). The CDR3 sequence is CASRGLAGSYEQYF. CDR3 nucleotides: TGTGCCAGCAGAGGACTAGCGGGGAGCTACGAGCAGTACTTC.

This rearrangement joins TRBV28 to TRBJ2-5, with 8 bases lining up with TRBD1. With V trimmed by 3 bases and J by 7 bases, 10 bases remained unmatched. The CDR3 runs 15 residues. CDR1 and CDR2 from the germline V gene are MDHEN and SYDVKM. The CDR3 sequence: CASSLSSQGEGTQYF. CDR3 DNA: TGTGCCAGCAGTTTGTCCTCACAGGGGGAAGGGACCCAGTACTTC.

This chain links TRBV7-9 with TRBJ1-5; D perhaps matches TRBD1 (6 bases). Trimming took 1 base from V and 2 from J, leaving 12 bases between them. CDR1 is SEHNR, CDR2 FQNEAQ, per germline (reference sequence). The CDR3 has 16 residues. The CDR3 region is CASSLGTGGRNQPQHF. Written as DNA, the CDR3 is TGTGCCAGCAGCTTAGGGACGGGGGGCCGCAATCAGCCCCAGCATTTT. Full variable domain (remainder filled in from reference TRBV7-9 and TRBJ1-5): DTGVSQNPRHKITKRGQNVTFRCDPISEHNRLYWYRQTLGQGPEFLTYFQNEAQLEKSRLLSDRFSAERPKGSFSTLEIQRTEQGDSAMYLCASSLGTGGRNQPQHFGDGTRLSIL.